The entry that follows covers one TCR beta chain sequence. The RNA input was roughly 0.45 to 1 ug, and it was reverse transcribed with random hexamers. MiXCR was run by TCRdb on the immunoSEQ multiplex PCR reads, yielding one entry per CDR3 protein. The profile covers around 190,000 distinct CDR3 sequences, with over 85% appearing a single time and around 0.1% taken by the ten largest. This specimen belongs to a study of CD8 T cells in Susac syndrome. The germline V gene has CDR1 SGDLS and CDR2 YYNGEE. The length of the CDR3 is 16 residues. Trimming pared 4 bases from V and 4 bases from J, leaving 18 bases between.

The sample taken for sequencing was CD4+ T cells from PBMCs. The chain has TRBV9 and TRBJ1-3; maybe TRBD1 (6 bases). The receptor's source is a human donor in good health. In nucleotides, the CDR3 is TGTGCCAGCAGCCCACCTCCATCTAGGGGGGGAAACACCATATATTTT. This encodes CASSPPPSRGGNTIYF.